This TCR beta chain was retrieved from a study of glioma-infiltrating T cells after dendritic cell vaccination. Findings and caveats of the study: Longer survival after dendritic cell vaccination followed higher pretreatment TIL content.

A note on this clone: Its antigen is unknown.

With 1 base removed from V and 6 bases from J, the gap between germline ends came to 6 bases. CDR1 is MGHRA, CDR2 YSYEKL, per germline. This CDR3 contains 13 residues. Measured with immunoSEQ multiplex PCR; TCRdb has only the in-frame clones, and not every one. The data contain 95,000 or so clones, more than 70% of them singletons. The sequencing here drew on blood, taken before dendritic cell vaccination. The rearrangement links TRBV4-1 to TRBJ1-4, with D maybe TRBD1 (5 bases). The sequence was obtained from a human donor with glioblastoma. Here the CDR3 reads CASSQATDEKLFF. For the CDR3, the DNA is TGCGCCAGCAGCCAAGCGACAGATGAAAAACTGTTTTTT.